Following are 27 T cell receptor beta chains from one sample sequenced in a study of blood T cell repertoires in COVID-19. Assay used: immunoSEQ multiplex PCR; TCRdb lists only in-frame clones, some missing. The data contain roughly 400,000 clones, roughly 91% of them seen just once; the ten biggest clones take up 1.7%. The sample taken for sequencing was PBMCs or T cells enriched from blood (not recorded which). Every receptor here comes from a woman aged 25 to 39 who had recovered from COVID-19.

The chain recombines TRBV3-1 (or the pseudogene TRBV3-2) with TRBJ2-7; D is perhaps TRBD2 (5 bases). Trimming removed 8 bases at V and 4 bases at J, with 15 bases between. Germline loops: CDR1 LGHDT, CDR2 YNNKEL (reference sequence). This CDR3 has 13 residues. CDR3 in amino acids: CASGVSATYEQYF. The CDR3 DNA reads as TGTGCCAGCGGAGTTAGCGCAACTTACGAGCAGTACTTC.

This chain connects TRBV5-8 to TRBJ1-3; a weak D match, TRBD1 (5 bases). The CDR3 runs 14 residues. CDR1 and CDR2 from the germline V gene are SGHTS and YDEGEE. The V end lost 3 bases, the J end lost 1 base, and 8 bases lay between the germline ends. CDR3 sequence (DNA): TGTGCCAGCAGCTACAGGTCTTCTGGAAACACCATATATTTT. Protein sequence: CASSYRSSGNTIYF.

This chain uses TRBV4-2 with TRBJ2-7; D unclear. This CDR3 contains 11 residues. The germline CDR1 and CDR2 sequences are LGHNA and YNFKEQ. Trimming left V 1 base short and J 9 bases short, with 7 bases between. As DNA, the CDR3 is TGTGCCAGCAGCCAAGGGGCAGCGCAGTACTTC. As protein: CASSQGAAQYF.

The chain has TRBV19 and TRBJ2-2, with D possibly being TRBD1 (6 bases). From germline, CDR1 is LNHDA and CDR2 SQIVND (reference sequence). V gave up 3 bases and J gave up 2 bases, with 10 bases separating them. The CDR3 contains 15 residues. CDR3 nucleotide sequence: TGTGCCAGTAGTATGGGCAGGGGAAACACCGGGGAGCTGTTTTTT. This sequence encodes CASSMGRGNTGELFF.

The chain employs TRBV7-2 and TRBJ1-1, with TRBD1 identical over 7 bases. There are 13 residues in the CDR3. After removal of 3 bases from V and 11 bases from J, the junction contained 9 bases not matched to a gene. Germline CDR1 is SGHTA and CDR2 is FQGNSA. CDR3 nucleotide sequence: TGTGCCAGCAGCTTGTACGACAGGGCCGAGGCTTTCTTT. Its protein product is CASSLYDRAEAFF.

The chain uses TRBV2 and TRBJ2-2; 8 bases agree with TRBD2. Germline CDR1 and CDR2: SNHLY and FYNNEI. V shed 4 bases and J 4 bases; nucleotides not matched to a gene: 5. The CDR3 runs to 15 residues. The CDR3: CASSVSGSITGELFF. DNA for the CDR3: TGTGCCAGCAGTGTCAGCGGGAGTATCACCGGGGAGCTGTTTTTT.

To note about this clone: The same CDR3 is also encoded by other DNA sequences in this sample. The chain carries TRBV5-1 and TRBJ1-3; D ambiguous. The CDR3 extends over 14 amino acids. Trimming removed 4 bases from V and 0 bases from J, with 8 bases in between. Germline values: CDR1 SGHRS, CDR2 YFSETQ. CDR3 coding DNA: TGCGCCAGCAGCCCAGATTTCTCTGGAAACACCATATATTTT. This sequence encodes CASSPDFSGNTIYF.

This sequence joins TRBV29-1 and TRBJ1-5; tentatively, D is TRBD1 (5 bases). The CDR3 consists of 12 residues. V dropped 6 bases and J dropped 3 bases, with 9 bases sitting between them. The germline CDR1 and CDR2 sequences are SQVTM and ANQGSEA. CDR3 region: CSVGGYNQPQHF. The CDR3 DNA reads as TGCAGCGTGGGGGGGTACAATCAGCCCCAGCATTTT.

This chain uses TRBV5-1 with TRBJ2-5; perhaps TRBD1 as D (6 bases). V was shortened by 3 bases and J by 2 bases, with 17 bases between the two germline ends. Per the germline V gene, CDR1 is SGHRS and CDR2 is YFSETQ. The CDR3 spans 16 residues. The CDR3 coding sequence is TGCGCCAGCAGCTGGGGGCAGGCGAGGTGGCAAGAGACCCAGTACTTC. It translates to CASSWGQARWQETQYF.

The chain combines TRBV7-3 with TRBJ2-1; TRBD2 aligns across 8 bases. Germline V CDR1 and CDR2: SGHTA, FQGTGA. With V trimmed by 5 bases and J by 3 bases, 6 bases remained unmatched. The CDR3 is 15 residues long. CDR3 sequence: CASSATSGDYNEQFF. The CDR3 DNA reads TGTGCCAGCAGCGCCACTAGCGGCGACTACAATGAGCAGTTCTTC. The whole variable domain, filled in from reference TRBV7-3 and TRBJ2-1, reads GAGVSQTPSNKVTEKGKYVELRCDPISGHTALYWYRQSLGQGPEFLIYFQGTGAADDSGLPNDRFFAVRPEGSVSTLKIQRTERGDSAVYLCASSATSGDYNEQFFGPGTRLTVL.

The chain carries TRBV19 and TRBJ1-5; 7 bases map to TRBD1. The trim removed 7 bases at V and 4 bases at J, leaving 16 bases unmatched. Germline values: CDR1 LNHDA, CDR2 SQIVND (reference sequence). The CDR3 contains 17 residues. Here the CDR3 DNA reads TGTGCCAGTATCGGAGCGAGGGGGCTTGGCCAGAATCAGCCCCAGCATTTT. Translated, it gives CASIGARGLGQNQPQHF.

This chain joins TRBV6-5 and TRBJ1-4; tentatively, D is TRBD1 (5 bases). V was shortened by 5 bases and J by 7 bases, with 11 bases between the two germline ends. Germline loops: CDR1 MNHEY, CDR2 SVGAGI. The CDR3 contains 13 residues. The CDR3 is CASSPRVGEKLFF. Here the CDR3 DNA reads TGTGCCAGCAGTCCCAGGGTTGGTGAAAAACTGTTTTTT.

The CDR3 loop is CASSQPGTNYGYTF. DNA for the CDR3: TGCGCCAGCAGTCAACCCGGGACAAACTATGGCTACACCTTC. The chain couples TRBV23-1 to TRBJ1-2; perhaps TRBD1 as D (6 bases). TRBV23-1 is assigned to the ORF class and has an uncertain function. CDR3 length: 14 residues. The V end was cut by 2 bases, the J end by 2 bases, with 9 bases between.

This chain joins TRBV4-1 and TRBJ2-5; D gene uncertain. V dropped 1 base and J dropped 1 base, with 10 bases sitting between them. This CDR3 contains 15 residues. Germline V gene data show CDR1 as MGHRA and CDR2 as YSYEKL. The DNA of the CDR3 is TGCGCCAGCAGCCAAGGTGCAGTTCTCCAAGAGACCCAGTACTTC. Its translation is CASSQGAVLQETQYF.

This clone was seen only once. The genes are TRBV19 and TRBJ2-7; 8 nucleotides line up with TRBD2. Losses at the gene ends were 6 bases for V and 2 bases for J; bases not matched to a gene: 6. The CDR3 length is 14 residues. Germline V CDR1 and CDR2: LNHDA, SQIVND (reference sequence). The CDR3 bases are TGTGCCAGTAGACTAGCGGCGACTACCTACGAGCAGTACTTC. Residues: CASRLAATTYEQYF.

V and J are TRBV28 and TRBJ1-3, with D tentatively TRBD1 (5 bases). V dropped 7 bases and J dropped 0 bases, with 16 bases sitting between them. Germline CDR1 and CDR2: MDHEN and SYDVKM. This CDR3 region has 16 residues. This CDR3 is CASTPQGVLSGNTIYF. DNA of the CDR3: TGTGCCAGCACTCCTCAGGGTGTCCTCTCTGGAAACACCATATATTTT.

The V and J genes are TRBV4-3 and TRBJ2-3; D gene unclear. V lost 5 bases and J lost 2, with 8 bases in between. This CDR3 is built from 13 residues. Germline V gene data show CDR1 as LGHNA and CDR2 as YSLEER. The CDR3 loop is CASSFDFTDTQYF. CDR3 coding DNA: TGCGCCAGCAGCTTCGACTTCACAGATACGCAGTATTTT.

This chain connects TRBV19 to TRBJ1-2, with D possibly TRBD1 on 5 matching bases. The germline CDR1 and CDR2 sequences are LNHDA and SQIVND (reference sequence). V shed 7 bases and J shed 7 bases, with 19 bases lying between them. The length of the CDR3 is 14 residues. The CDR3 coding sequence is TGTGCCAGTAACGTGGAGGGGCAAATGGGTGGCTACACCTTC. Amino acids: CASNVEGQMGGYTF.

This rearrangement joins TRBV10-3 to TRBJ1-5, with D unclear. CDR1 and CDR2 from the germline V gene are ENHRY and SYGVKD. This CDR3 has 14 amino acids. V was clipped by 2 bases and J by 4 bases, with 9 bases between them. The CDR3 is CAISEGRGNQPQHF. The DNA for the CDR3 is TGTGCCATCAGTGAGGGGAGAGGGAATCAGCCCCAGCATTTT.

The V gene is TRBV18, the J gene TRBJ2-5; 7 positions agree with TRBD1. V shed 3 bases, J shed 5 bases, and the junction held 9 bases outside the gene matches. CDR3 length: 15 residues. Germline V gene sequence: CDR1 KGHSH, CDR2 LQKENI. The CDR3, as DNA: TGTGCCAGCTCACCGGTAGGGGGCAGCTGGGAGACCCAGTACTTC. Translation: CASSPVGGSWETQYF. Drawing the rest from reference TRBV18 and TRBJ2-5, the complete variable domain is NAGVMQNPRHLVRRRGQEARLRCSPMKGHSHVYWYRQLPEEGLKFMVYLQKENIIDESGMPKERFSAEFPKEGPSILRIQQVVRGDSAAYFCASSPVGGSWETQYFGPGTRLLVL.

V usage is TRBV4-1 and J usage is TRBJ2-1, with 8 positions matching TRBD2. V lost 2 bases to trimming and J lost 6 bases; unmatched junction nucleotides: 12. Germline loops: CDR1 MGHRA, CDR2 YSYEKL. The CDR3 runs to 17 residues. CDR3 DNA: TGCGCCAGCAGCCAATACTCGGGGGGGACCCCGACCAATGAGCAGTTCTTC. It yields the protein CASSQYSGGTPTNEQFF.

The chain employs TRBV25-1 and TRBJ2-5; D possibly corresponds to TRBD1 (6 bases). Trimming removed 6 bases at V and 0 bases at J, with 20 bases between. Germline CDR1 is MGHDK and CDR2 is SYGVNS. This CDR3 has 17 residues. The CDR3 region has the DNA TGTGCCAGCAGCAGAGCCGGAGGACAGACTTACCAAGAGACCCAGTACTTC. This translates into CASSRAGGQTYQETQYF.

The chain employs TRBV11-2 and TRBJ2-2; 10 positions agree with TRBD1. The CDR3 contains 18 residues. V lost 5 bases to trimming and J lost 1 base; unmatched junction nucleotides: 10. CDR1 is SGHAT and CDR2 is FQNNGV in the germline V gene. CDR3 loop: CASSPRVGTGVNTGELFF. The CDR3 DNA sequence: TGTGCCAGCAGCCCGCGGGTAGGGACAGGGGTGAACACCGGGGAGCTGTTTTTT. Variable domain in full (rest from reference TRBV11-2 and TRBJ2-2): EAGVAQSPRYKIIEKRQSVAFWCNPISGHATLYWYQQILGQGPKLLIQFQNNGVVDDSQLPKDRFSAERLKGVDSTLKIQPAKLEDSAVYLCASSPRVGTGVNTGELFFGEGSRLTVL.

This chain joins TRBV7-2 and TRBJ2-5, with 8 bases that match TRBD2. V trimming: 1 base; J trimming: 4 bases; junction bases outside the gene matches: 5. This CDR3 is 15 amino acids long. Germline CDR1 and CDR2: SGHTA and FQGNSA. The CDR3 here is CASSLVSSGGETQYF. CDR3 coding DNA: TGTGCCAGCAGCTTAGTTTCGAGCGGGGGAGAGACCCAGTACTTC. Full variable domain (outside the CDR3, taken from reference TRBV7-2 and TRBJ2-5): GAGVSQSPSNKVTEKGKDVELRCDPISGHTALYWYRQSLGQGLEFLIYFQGNSAPDKSGLPSDRFSAERTGGSVSTLTIQRTQQEDSAVYLCASSLVSSGGETQYFGPGTRLLVL.

The chain has TRBV11-1 and TRBJ2-1, with TRBD1 matching over 7 bases. Germline lookup yields CDR1 SGHAT and CDR2 FQDESV (reference sequence). After removal of 3 bases from V and 1 base from J, the junction contained 6 bases not matched to a gene. This CDR3 comprises 16 residues. CDR3 DNA sequence: TGTGCCAGCAGCTTCCGAAGACAGGGATCCTACAATGAGCAGTTCTTC. As protein: CASSFRRQGSYNEQFF.

The chain uses TRBV21-1 and TRBJ2-7; the DNA was not used to check the table's D call, TRBD1. TRBV21-1 is listed as a pseudogene. The CDR3 is made up of 18 amino acids. The CDR3 reads CASSPPNQGEVGSYEQYF. DNA of the CDR3: TGTGCCAGCAGCCCCCCGAATCAGGGGGAGGTAGGCTCCTACGAGCAGTACTTC.

This sequence joins TRBV30 and TRBJ1-2; tentative D call: TRBD1 (5 bases). V dropped 8 bases and J dropped 4 bases, with 14 bases sitting between them. The CDR3 covers 12 residues. Germline V gene lookup returns CDR1 GTSNPN and CDR2 SVGIG (reference sequence). As DNA, the CDR3 is TGTGCCGGGGACCGCCGCGGCTATGGCTACACCTTC. It specifies CAGDRRGYGYTF.